This entry is about one TCR beta chain. Amplified TCR beta CDR3 regions derived from RNA transcripts. The HTBI primer set was used in a first-round RT-PCR of the TCR CDR3. TCRdb analysed the multiplex PCR reads with MiXCR anew, one entry per CDR3 protein. The sample has around 800,000 distinct CDR3 sequences; 35% to 45% are singletons. V was shortened by 4 bases and J by 8 bases, with 11 bases between the two germline ends. This CDR3 has 13 residues. Germline CDR1 is SEHNR and CDR2 is FQNEAQ (reference sequence). This entry is derived from a study of T cells in Graves' hyperthyroidism and ophthalmopathy.

The TCR originated in a man younger than 30 with Graves' hyperthyroidism. The chain carries TRBV7-9 and TRBJ1-4; D uncertain. The sample consisted of blood. The CDR3: CASSSNPEEKLFF. For the CDR3, the DNA is TGTGCCAGCAGCTCAAACCCAGAGGAAAAACTGTTTTTT.